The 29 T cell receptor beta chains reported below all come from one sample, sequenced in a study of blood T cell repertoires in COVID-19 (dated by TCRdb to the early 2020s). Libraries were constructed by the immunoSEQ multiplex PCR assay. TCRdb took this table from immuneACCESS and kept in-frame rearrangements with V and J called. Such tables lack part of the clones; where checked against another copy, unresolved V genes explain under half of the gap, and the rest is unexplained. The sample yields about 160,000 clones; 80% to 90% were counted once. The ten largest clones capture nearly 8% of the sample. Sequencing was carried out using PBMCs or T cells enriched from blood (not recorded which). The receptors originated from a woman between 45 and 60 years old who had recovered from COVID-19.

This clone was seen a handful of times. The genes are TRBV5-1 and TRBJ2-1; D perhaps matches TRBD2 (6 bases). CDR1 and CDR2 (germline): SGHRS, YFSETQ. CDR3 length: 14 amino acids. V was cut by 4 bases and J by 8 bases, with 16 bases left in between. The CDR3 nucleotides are TGCGCCAGCAGCCTATCCATAGCGGAGGATGAGCAGTTCTTC. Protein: CASSLSIAEDEQFF. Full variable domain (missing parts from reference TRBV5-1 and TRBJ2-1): KAGVTQTPRYLIKTRGQQVTLSCSPISGHRSVSWYQQTPGQGLQFLFEYFSETQRNKGNFPGRFSGRQFSNSRSEMNVSTLELGDSALYLCASSLSIAEDEQFFGPGTRLTVL.

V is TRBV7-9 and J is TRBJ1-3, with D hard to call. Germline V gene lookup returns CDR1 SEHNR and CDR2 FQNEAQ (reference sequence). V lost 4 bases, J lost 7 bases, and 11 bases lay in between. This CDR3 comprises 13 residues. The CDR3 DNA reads TGTGCCAGCAGCTCCTCGGGAGGCAACACCATATATTTT. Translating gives CASSSSGGNTIYF.

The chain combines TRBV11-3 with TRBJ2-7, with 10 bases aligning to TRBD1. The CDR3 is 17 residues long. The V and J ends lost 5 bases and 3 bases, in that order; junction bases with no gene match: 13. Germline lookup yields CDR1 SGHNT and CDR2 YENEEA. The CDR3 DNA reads TGTGCCAGCAGCCGGGACAGGGGCTTGAGTTTTTTCTACGAGCAGTACTTC. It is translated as CASSRDRGLSFFYEQYF.

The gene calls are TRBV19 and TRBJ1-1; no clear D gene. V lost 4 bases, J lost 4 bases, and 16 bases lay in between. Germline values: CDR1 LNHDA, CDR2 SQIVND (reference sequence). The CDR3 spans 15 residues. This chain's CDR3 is CASSRGSGWGTEAFF. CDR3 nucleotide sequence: TGTGCCAGTAGTAGAGGGTCAGGTTGGGGCACTGAAGCTTTCTTT.

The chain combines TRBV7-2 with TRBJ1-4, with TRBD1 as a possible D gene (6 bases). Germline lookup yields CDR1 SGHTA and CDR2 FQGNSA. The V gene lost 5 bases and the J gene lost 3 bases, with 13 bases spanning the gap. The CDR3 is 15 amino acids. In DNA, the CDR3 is TGTGCCAGCAGCCTGGCCGGGACACCTAATGAAAAACTGTTTTTT. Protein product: CASSLAGTPNEKLFF.

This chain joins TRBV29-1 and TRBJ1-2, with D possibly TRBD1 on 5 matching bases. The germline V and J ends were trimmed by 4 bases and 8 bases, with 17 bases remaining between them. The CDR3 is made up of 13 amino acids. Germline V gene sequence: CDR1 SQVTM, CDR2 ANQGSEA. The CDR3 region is CSVAPDIYSGYTF. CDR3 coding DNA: TGCAGCGTTGCTCCGGACATTTATTCGGGCTACACCTTC.

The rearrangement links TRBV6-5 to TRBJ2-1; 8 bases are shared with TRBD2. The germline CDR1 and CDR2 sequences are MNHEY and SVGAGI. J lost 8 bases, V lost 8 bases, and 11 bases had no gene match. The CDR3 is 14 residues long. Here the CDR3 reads CASCSGEPPYEQFF. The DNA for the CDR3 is TGTGCCAGCTGTAGCGGGGAGCCTCCCTATGAGCAGTTCTTC.

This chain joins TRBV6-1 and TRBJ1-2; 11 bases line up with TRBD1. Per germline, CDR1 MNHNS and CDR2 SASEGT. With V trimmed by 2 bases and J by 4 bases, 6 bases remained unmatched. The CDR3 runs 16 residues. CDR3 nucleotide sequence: TGTGCCAGCAGTGAAAAGGACAGGGGGCTGGGCTATGGCTACACCTTC. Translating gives CASSEKDRGLGYGYTF.

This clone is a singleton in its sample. The CDR3 reads CASSLGDRANNEQFF. Written as DNA, the CDR3 is TGTGCCAGCAGCTTAGGGGACAGGGCCAACAATGAGCAGTTCTTC. The rearrangement uses TRBV7-9 and TRBJ2-1; 9 bases match TRBD1. Per germline, CDR1 SEHNR and CDR2 FQNEAQ (reference sequence). V lost 1 base and J lost 5; bases outside the gene matches: 3. The CDR3 length is 15 residues.

CDR3 in amino acids: CASSLSGTAGTGNTIYF. As DNA, the CDR3 is TGTGCCAGTAGTCTATCCGGGACAGCTGGGACCGGAAACACCATATATTTT. This sequence joins TRBV19 and TRBJ1-3, with 7 bases identical to TRBD1. Trimming took 5 bases from V and 4 from J; bases not matched to a gene: 14. Germline V lookup: CDR1 LNHDA, CDR2 SQIVND (reference sequence). The CDR3 has 17 amino acids.

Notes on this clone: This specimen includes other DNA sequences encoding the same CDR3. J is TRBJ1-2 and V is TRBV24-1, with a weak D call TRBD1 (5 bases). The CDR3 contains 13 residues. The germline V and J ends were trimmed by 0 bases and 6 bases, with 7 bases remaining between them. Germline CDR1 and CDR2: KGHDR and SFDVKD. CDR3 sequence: CATSDLSGDGYTF. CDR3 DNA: TGTGCCACCAGTGATTTGTCGGGGGATGGCTACACCTTC.

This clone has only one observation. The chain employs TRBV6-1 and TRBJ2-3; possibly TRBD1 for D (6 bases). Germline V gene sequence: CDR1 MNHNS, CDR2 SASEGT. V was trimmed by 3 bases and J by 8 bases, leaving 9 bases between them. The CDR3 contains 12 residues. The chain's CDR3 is CASSEKDSTQYF. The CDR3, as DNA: TGTGCCAGCAGTGAGAAGGACAGTACGCAGTATTTT.

CDR3 region: CASSPLPYTEAFF. In DNA form, the CDR3 reads TGTGCCAGCAGCCCACTACCGTACACTGAAGCTTTCTTT. The rearrangement uses TRBV2 and TRBJ1-1; D gene unclear. Germline V gene lookup returns CDR1 SNHLY and CDR2 FYNNEI. V was trimmed by 6 bases and J by 3 bases, leaving 11 bases between them. This CDR3 contains 13 residues.

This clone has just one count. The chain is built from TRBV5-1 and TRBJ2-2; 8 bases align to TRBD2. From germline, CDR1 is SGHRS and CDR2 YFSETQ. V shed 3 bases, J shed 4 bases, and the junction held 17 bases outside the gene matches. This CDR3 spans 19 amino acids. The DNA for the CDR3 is TGCGCCAGCAGCTCCAAAGGGGGACTAGTCCTGTCGTTCACCGGGGAGCTGTTTTTT. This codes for CASSSKGGLVLSFTGELFF.

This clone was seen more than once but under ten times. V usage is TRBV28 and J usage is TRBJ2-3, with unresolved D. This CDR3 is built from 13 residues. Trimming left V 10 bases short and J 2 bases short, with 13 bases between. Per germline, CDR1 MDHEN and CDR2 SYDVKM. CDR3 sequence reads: CATSTSYTDTQYF. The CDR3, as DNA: TGTGCCACTTCCACTTCCTACACAGATACGCAGTATTTT.

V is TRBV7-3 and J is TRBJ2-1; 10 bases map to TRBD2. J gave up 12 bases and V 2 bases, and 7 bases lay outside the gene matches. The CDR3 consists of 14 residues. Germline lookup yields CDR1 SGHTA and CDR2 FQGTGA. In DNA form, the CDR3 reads TGTGCCAGCAGCTTAGAGGTAGCGGGGGGCGGGCAGTTCTTC. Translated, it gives CASSLEVAGGGQFF. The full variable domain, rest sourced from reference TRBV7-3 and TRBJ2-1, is GAGVSQTPSNKVTEKGKYVELRCDPISGHTALYWYRQSLGQGPEFLIYFQGTGAADDSGLPNDRFFAVRPEGSVSTLKIQRTERGDSAVYLCASSLEVAGGGQFFGPGTRLTVL.

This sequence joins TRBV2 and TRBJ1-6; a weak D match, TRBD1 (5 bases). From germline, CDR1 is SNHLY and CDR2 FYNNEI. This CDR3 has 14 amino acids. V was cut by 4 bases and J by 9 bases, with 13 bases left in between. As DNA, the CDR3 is TGTGCCAGCAGTGTTTTCATCCAGGGTTCACCCCTCCACTTT. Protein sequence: CASSVFIQGSPLHF.

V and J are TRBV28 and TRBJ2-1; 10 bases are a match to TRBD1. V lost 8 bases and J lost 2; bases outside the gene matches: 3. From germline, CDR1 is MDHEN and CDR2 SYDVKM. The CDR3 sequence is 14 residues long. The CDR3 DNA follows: TGTGCCAGCCGAGGACAGGGGGCCTACAATGAGCAGTTCTTC. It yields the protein CASRGQGAYNEQFF.

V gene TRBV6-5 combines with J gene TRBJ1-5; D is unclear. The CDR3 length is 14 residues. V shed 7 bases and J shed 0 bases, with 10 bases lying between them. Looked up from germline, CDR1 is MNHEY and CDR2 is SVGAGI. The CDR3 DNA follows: TGTGCCAGCAACACAGATTATAGCAATCAGCCCCAGCATTTT. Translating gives CASNTDYSNQPQHF.

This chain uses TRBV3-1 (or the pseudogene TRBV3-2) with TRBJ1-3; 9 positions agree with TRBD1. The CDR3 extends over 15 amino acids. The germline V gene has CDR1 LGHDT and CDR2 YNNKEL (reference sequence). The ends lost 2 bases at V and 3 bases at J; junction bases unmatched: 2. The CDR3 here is CASSQTGGSGNTIYF. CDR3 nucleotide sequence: TGTGCCAGCAGCCAAACAGGGGGCAGTGGAAACACCATATATTTT.

DNA of the CDR3: TGTGCCAGCAGCTTAAAATTCCCCTCCCCGGGACAGCCCCAGCATTTT. Encoded protein: CASSLKFPSPGQPQHF. The chain links TRBV7-8 to TRBJ1-5; D gene uncertain. Germline CDR1 reads SGHVS; CDR2 reads FQNEAQ. The CDR3 has 16 residues. Trimming took off 2 bases at V and 7 bases at J, with 18 bases between the two ends.

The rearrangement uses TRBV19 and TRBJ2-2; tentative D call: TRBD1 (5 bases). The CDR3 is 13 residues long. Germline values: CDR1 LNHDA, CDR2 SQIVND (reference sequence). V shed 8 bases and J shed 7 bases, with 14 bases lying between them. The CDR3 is CASSSGRRGELFF. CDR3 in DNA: TGTGCCAGTTCGTCAGGGCGGCGCGGGGAGCTGTTTTTT.

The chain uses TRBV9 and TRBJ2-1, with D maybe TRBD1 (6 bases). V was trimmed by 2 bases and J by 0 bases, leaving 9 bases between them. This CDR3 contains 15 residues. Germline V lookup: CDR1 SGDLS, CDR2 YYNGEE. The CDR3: CASSVTGYSYNEQFF. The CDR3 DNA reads TGTGCCAGCAGCGTTACAGGGTACTCCTACAATGAGCAGTTCTTC.

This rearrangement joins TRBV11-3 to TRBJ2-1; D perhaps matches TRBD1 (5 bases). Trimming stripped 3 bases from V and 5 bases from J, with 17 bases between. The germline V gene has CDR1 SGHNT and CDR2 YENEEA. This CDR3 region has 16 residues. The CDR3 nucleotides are TGTGCCAGCAGCTTGACAACCACGGTGGGGCACAATGAGCAGTTCTTC. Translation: CASSLTTTVGHNEQFF.

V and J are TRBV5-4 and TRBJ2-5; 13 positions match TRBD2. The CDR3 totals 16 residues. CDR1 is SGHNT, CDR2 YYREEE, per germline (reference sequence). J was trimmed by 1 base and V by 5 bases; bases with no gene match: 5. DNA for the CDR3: TGTGCCAGCAGTCGTCGACTAGCGGGAGGCCAAGAGACCCAGTACTTC. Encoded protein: CASSRRLAGGQETQYF.

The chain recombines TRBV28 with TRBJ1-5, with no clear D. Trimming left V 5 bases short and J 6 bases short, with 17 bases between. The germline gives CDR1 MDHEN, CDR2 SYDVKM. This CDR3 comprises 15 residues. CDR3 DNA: TGTGCCAGCAGTGCCGGGATTGCTAGTAGTCAGCCCCAGCATTTT. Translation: CASSAGIASSQPQHF.

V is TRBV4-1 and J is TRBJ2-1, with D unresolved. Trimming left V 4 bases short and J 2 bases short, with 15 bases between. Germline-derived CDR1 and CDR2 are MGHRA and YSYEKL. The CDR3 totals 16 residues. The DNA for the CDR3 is TGCGCCAGCAGCCGAGAAGAGGCGACCCCCTACAATGAGCAGTTCTTC. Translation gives CASSREEATPYNEQFF.

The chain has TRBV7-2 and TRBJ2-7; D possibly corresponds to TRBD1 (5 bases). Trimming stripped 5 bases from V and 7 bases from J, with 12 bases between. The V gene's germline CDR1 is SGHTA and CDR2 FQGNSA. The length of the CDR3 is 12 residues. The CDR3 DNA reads TGTGCCAGCAGCGGCTCAGGGTGGGAGCAGTACTTC. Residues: CASSGSGWEQYF.

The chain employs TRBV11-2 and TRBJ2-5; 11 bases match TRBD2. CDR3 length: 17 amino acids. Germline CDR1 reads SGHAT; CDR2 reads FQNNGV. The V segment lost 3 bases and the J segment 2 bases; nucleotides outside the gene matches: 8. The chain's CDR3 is CASSLGASGGIQETQYF. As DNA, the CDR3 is TGTGCCAGCAGCTTGGGGGCTAGCGGGGGGATTCAAGAGACCCAGTACTTC.